The 11 T cell receptor beta chains given below trace back to one sample, sequenced in a study of cytomegalovirus exposure and HLA in healthy donors. The PCR made use of 60 Vbeta and 13 Jbeta primers. Repertoires were generated with immunoSEQ multiplex PCR, while TCRdb's copy carries only in-frame clones and drops some. The table shows 90,000 to 120,000 clones, with 60% to 70% occurring only once. Sequencing used PBMCs. The receptor set was obtained from a man under 40 in good health and CMV-seropositive.

The V and J genes are TRBV2 and TRBJ1-1; D might be TRBD1 (5 bases). This CDR3 has 14 residues. Trimming cost V 7 bases and J 5 bases, with 17 bases left between them. The V gene's germline CDR1 is SNHLY and CDR2 FYNNEI. CDR3 loop: CASMGDGGRTEAFF. The CDR3 nucleotides read TGTGCCAGCATGGGGGATGGGGGGAGGACTGAAGCTTTCTTT.

J is TRBJ1-1 and V is TRBV4-1; D is unclear. The CDR3 extends over 11 amino acids. The germline V gene encodes CDR1 MGHRA and CDR2 YSYEKL. Trimming took off 0 bases at V and 10 bases at J, with 6 bases between the two ends. In DNA, the CDR3 is TGCGCCAGCAGCCAAGATGCGGGAGCTTTCTTT. This encodes CASSQDAGAFF.

The rearrangement links TRBV5-1 to TRBJ1-4; 10 bases fit TRBD1. CDR1 and CDR2 from the germline V gene are SGHRS and YFSETQ. CDR3 length equals 15 residues. The ends lost 4 bases at V and 4 bases at J; junction bases unmatched: 4. The CDR3 protein is CASSAGTGVNEKLFF. The CDR3 DNA is TGCGCCAGCAGCGCCGGGACAGGGGTTAATGAAAAACTGTTTTTT.

This clone has more than one count but fewer than ten. The chain carries TRBV21-1 and TRBJ1-1. TRBV21-1 is a documented pseudogene. This CDR3 has 18 residues. This CDR3 is CASSKGPLTGPGDTEAFF. The CDR3 region has the DNA TGTGCCAGCAGCAAGGGACCCCTTACGGGGCCGGGGGACACTGAAGCTTTCTTT.

The chain recombines TRBV28 with TRBJ1-2; 7 bases align to TRBD1. After removal of 6 bases from V and 4 bases from J, the junction contained 5 bases not matched to a gene. This CDR3 comprises 13 residues. Germline CDR1 MDHEN, CDR2 SYDVKM. The CDR3 here is CASRGDRAYGYTF. The CDR3 coding sequence is TGTGCCAGCAGGGGGGACAGAGCCTATGGCTACACCTTC.

There are a few counts of this clone. The chain combines TRBV6-6 with TRBJ2-7; D unclear. V was pared by 0 bases and J by 4 bases, with 7 bases between. Per the germline V gene, CDR1 is MNHNY and CDR2 is SVGAGI (reference sequence). This CDR3 comprises 13 residues. Here the CDR3 reads CASSYSYYYEQYF. CDR3 in DNA: TGTGCCAGCAGTTACTCTTACTATTACGAGCAGTACTTC.

This chain links TRBV30 with TRBJ1-3; D is unclear. This CDR3 comprises 12 residues. With 1 base removed from V and 9 bases from J, the gap between germline ends came to 10 bases. Germline loops: CDR1 GTSNPN, CDR2 SVGIG (reference sequence). The CDR3 loop reads CAWSAARGTIYF. The CDR3 coding sequence is TGTGCCTGGAGTGCCGCGCGGGGCACCATATATTTT.

The CDR3: CASSGVLNTEAFF. Here the CDR3 DNA reads TGTGCCAGCAGCGGGGTCTTGAACACTGAAGCTTTCTTT. The chain employs TRBV6-1 and TRBJ1-1, with D unresolved. CDR1 is MNHNS and CDR2 is SASEGT in the germline V gene. The CDR3 is made up of 13 amino acids. V dropped 6 bases and J dropped 0 bases, with 8 bases sitting between them.

Here the CDR3 reads CATTGHGEGGYTF. Written as DNA, the CDR3 is TGTGCCACTACAGGGCACGGGGAGGGTGGCTACACCTTC. This rearrangement joins TRBV15 to TRBJ1-2; TRBD1 might be the D (6 bases). The germline V gene has CDR1 LNHNV and CDR2 YYDKDF (reference sequence). V lost 9 bases and J lost 7, with 18 bases in between. The CDR3 is made up of 13 amino acids. The variable domain in full, with the rest retrieved from reference TRBV15 and TRBJ1-2, is DAMVIQNPRYQVTQFGKPVTLSCSQTLNHNVMYWYQQKSSQAPKLLFHYYDKDFNNEADTPDNFQSRRPNTSFCFLDIRSPGLGDTAMYLCATTGHGEGGYTFGSGTRLTVV.

V is TRBV10-3 and J is TRBJ2-1, with TRBD2 matching 9 bases. V shed 6 bases, J shed 3 bases, and the junction held 3 bases outside the gene matches. CDR3 length equals 14 residues. Germline lookup yields CDR1 ENHRY and CDR2 SYGVKD. The CDR3 region has the DNA TGTGCCATCAGGGAGCGGGGGGACTACAATGAGCAGTTCTTC. This sequence encodes CAIRERGDYNEQFF.

V and J are TRBV27 and TRBJ2-7; the match to TRBD1 covers 8 bases. The germline CDR1 and CDR2 sequences are MNHEY and SMNVEV (reference sequence). V trimming: 4 bases; J trimming: 0 bases; junction bases outside the gene matches: 2. The CDR3 length is 14 residues. The CDR3 DNA follows: TGTGCCAGCAGTTCGGGACAGGTCTCCTACGAGCAGTACTTC. Encoded protein: CASSSGQVSYEQYF.